Listed below are T cell receptor beta chains from one sample, sequenced in a study of blood T cell repertoires in COVID-19. Data came from immunoSEQ multiplex PCR; TCRdb stores just in-frame clones and leaves some out. The table includes around 170,000 clones, 88% detected once. The sequencing sample was made of peripheral blood. The origin of the receptors is a man in his 60s with acute or convalescent COVID-19. CDR3s include the opening cysteine and the closing phenylalanine or tryptophan. The order of the fields is V gene, J gene, clone size, D gene, CDR3 DNA, CDR3 protein. D genes are given only for firm matches. Size values are once, few and many counts, or a class for expanded clones, and some rows have none.

>TRBV4-3|TRBJ2-1|-|TRBD2
TGCGCCAGCAGCCAACGTGTTGGGACTAGCGCGTTCTACAATGAGCAGTTCTTC
CASSQRVGTSAFYNEQFF
>TRBV11-3|TRBJ1-2|-|-
TGTGCCAGCAGCTTAGACAGGGCTGGCTACACCTTC
CASSLDRAGYTF
>TRBV3-1/TRBV3-2|TRBJ1-1|-|TRBD1
TGTGCCAGCAGCCGACAGGGGAACAGCGAAGCTTTCTTT
CASSRQGNSEAFF
>TRBV25-1|TRBJ2-7|-|-
TGTGCCAGCAGTGAATTTGGCAGGGTAATCAGCGAGCAGTACTTC
CASSEFGRVISEQYF
>TRBV24-1|TRBJ2-7|-|-
TGTGCCACCAGTCCAGGAGGGCAGGGAACGAACGAGCAGTACTTC
CATSPGGQGTNEQYF
>TRBV10-3|TRBJ1-3|-|-
TGTGCCATCAGTGAGTCGAGGTTTGGGAGATCTGGAAACACCATATATTTT
CAISESRFGRSGNTIYF
>TRBV12-3/TRBV12-4|TRBJ1-2|-|-
TGTGCCAGCAGTTTAGGGGTAACGGGTGGCTACACCTTC
CASSLGVTGGYTF
>TRBV7-8|TRBJ1-1|-|-
TGTGCCAGCAGCTTACCAGGCATGAACACTGAAGCTTTCTTT
CASSLPGMNTEAFF
>TRBV29-1|TRBJ1-2|-|TRBD1
TGCAGCGTTGAAGATCCGGACAGGGGGCTCTATGGCTACACCTTC
CSVEDPDRGLYGYTF
>TRBV9|TRBJ1-2|-|TRBD1
TGTGCCAGCAGCGCCGAGGGACAGGGACTAATCTATGGCTACACCTTC
CASSAEGQGLIYGYTF
>TRBV24-1|TRBJ2-1|-|TRBD2
TGTGCCACCAGTGATTTGTATACGGGGGGGGATGAGCAGTTCTTC
CATSDLYTGGDEQFF
>TRBV7-3|TRBJ2-3|-|-
TGTGCCAGCAGGCGGCGGGGTCTGAGCACAGATACGCAGTATTTT
CASRRRGLSTDTQYF
>TRBV5-1|TRBJ2-3|-|-
TGCGCCTGCCGCTTGGGTACTGACACAGATACGCAGTATTTT
CACRLGTDTDTQYF
>TRBV20-1|TRBJ1-2|-|-
TGCAGTGCTAGTTTGAGGGATGGCTACACCTTC
CSASLRDGYTF
>TRBV6-5|TRBJ2-1|-|TRBD1
TGTGCCAGCAGAAGGGACAGGGCTGGCAATGAGCAGTTCTTC
CASRRDRAGNEQFF
>TRBV19|TRBJ1-6|-|-
TGTGCCAGTAGTTCACGGCGAGACAGGTCTAATTCACCCCTCCACTTT
CASSSRRDRSNSPLHF
>TRBV24-1|TRBJ2-1|-|TRBD2
TGTGCCACCAGTGACCCCGGGGGGGCCCGGAGTGAGCAGTTCTTC
CATSDPGGARSEQFF
>TRBV9|TRBJ1-3|-|TRBD1
TGTGCCAGCAGCGTAGGGACAGGGGTTGGAAACACCATATATTTT
CASSVGTGVGNTIYF
>TRBV3-1/TRBV3-2|TRBJ1-1|-|-
TGTGCCAGCAGCCAAGTAGCGGGCACTGAAGCTTTCTTT
CASSQVAGTEAFF
>TRBV12-3/TRBV12-4|TRBJ1-6|once|-
TGTGCCAGCAGTTACGGTAATTCACCCCTCCACTTT
CASSYGNSPLHF
>TRBV3-1/TRBV3-2|TRBJ1-5|-|TRBD1
TGTGCCAGCAGCCGTTCCGGGACAGGGAATCTTCAGCCCCAGCATTTT
CASSRSGTGNLQPQHF
>TRBV9|TRBJ1-5|-|-
TGTGCCAGCAGCGTAGCCGGCAATCAGCCCCAGCATTTT
CASSVAGNQPQHF
>TRBV3-1/TRBV3-2|TRBJ1-2|-|-
TGTGCCAGCAGCCAGCAAGCAGGGGTATACTATGGCTACACCTTC
CASSQQAGVYYGYTF
>TRBV19|TRBJ1-5|-|-
TGTGCCAGCAGGACTGACCATCTTAGCAATCAGCCCCAGCATTTT
CASRTDHLSNQPQHF
>TRBV6-4|TRBJ1-1|once|-
TGTGCCAGCAGGAGAGGAGGGGTGAACACTGAAGCTTTCTTT
CASRRGGVNTEAFF
>TRBV7-2|TRBJ1-2|-|TRBD1
TGTGCCAGCAGCTTTTTACAGGGGGCGAGCTATGGCTACACCTTC
CASSFLQGASYGYTF